Below, 31 T cell receptor beta chains from the same sample are listed, as sequenced in a study of T cell repertoires in cytomegalovirus infection. MiXCR, applied by TCRdb to the reads, yields one record per CDR3 protein. The top ten hold roughly 13% of the sample, which has 400,000 or so distinct CDR3 sequences, approximately 32% seen once. Material: PBMCs. These receptors came from a human donor in good health (CMV status not recorded). Some clones in this sample may be carry-over from other donors' samples.

CDR3 nucleotides: TGCGCCAGCAGCCCAACTTTCCGGGGGCTCACTGAAGCTTTCTTT. Its translation: CASSPTFRGLTEAFF. The chain joins TRBV5-1 to TRBJ1-1; D may be TRBD1 (6 bases). The CDR3 is made up of 15 amino acids. The germline V and J ends were trimmed by 4 bases and 4 bases, with 17 bases remaining between them. Germline CDR1 reads SGHRS; CDR2 reads YFSETQ.

The chain is built from TRBV6-6 and TRBJ2-1; D is possibly TRBD2 (6 bases). V shed 6 bases and J shed 7 bases, with 13 bases lying between them. Per germline, CDR1 MNHNY and CDR2 SVGAGI (reference sequence). There are 13 residues in the CDR3. CDR3 DNA: TGTGCCAGCAGAACGGGACTGATGAATGAGCAGTTCTTC. Translated: CASRTGLMNEQFF.

This clonotype was seen a handful of times. This chain connects TRBV14 to TRBJ1-1; D is unresolved. The germline CDR1 and CDR2 sequences are SGHDN and FVKESK. Trimming stripped 0 bases from V and 10 bases from J, with 18 bases between. This CDR3 is built from 15 residues. This CDR3 reads CASSQERSTGSGAFF. DNA for the CDR3: TGTGCCAGCAGCCAAGAACGATCCACTGGGAGCGGAGCTTTCTTT.

This rearrangement joins TRBV20-1 to TRBJ2-1; either TRBD1 or TRBD2 may fit D (5 bases each). Germline CDR1 reads DFQATT; CDR2 reads SNEGSKA (reference sequence). Trimming stripped 0 bases from V and 0 bases from J, with 15 bases between. CDR3 length: 17 amino acids. CDR3 coding DNA: TGCAGTGCTAGAGACCCAGGGAGTCGGGTCTCCTACAATGAGCAGTTCTTC. It translates to CSARDPGSRVSYNEQFF.

In this sample, this clonotype turned up a few times. V is TRBV25-1 and J is TRBJ2-5; TRBD2 matches 13 bases. There are 17 residues in the CDR3. V lost 3 bases and J lost 2; bases outside the gene matches: 6. CDR1 and CDR2 from the germline V gene are MGHDK and SYGVNS. The DNA of the CDR3 is TGTGCCAGCAGTGAGCCCCCGGGACTAGCGGGGCAAGAGACCCAGTACTTC. It encodes CASSEPPGLAGQETQYF. Full variable domain (rest looked up from reference TRBV25-1 and TRBJ2-5): EADIYQTPRYLVIGTGKKITLECSQTMGHDKMYWYQQDPGMELHLIHYSYGVNSTEKGDLSSESTVSRIRTEHFPLTLESARPSHTSQYLCASSEPPGLAGQETQYFGPGTRLLVL.

V and J are TRBV7-1 and TRBJ1-1, with D perhaps TRBD1 (6 bases). TRBV7-1 is classed as an ORF, of uncertain function. This CDR3 contains 18 residues. V was cut by 5 bases and J by 2 bases, with 24 bases left in between. CDR3 sequence reads: CASSPIPGDGVINTEAFF. The CDR3, as DNA: TGTGCCAGCAGCCCGATTCCAGGGGATGGTGTGATAAACACTGAAGCTTTCTTT.

A few counts support this clonotype. V and J are TRBV6-1 and TRBJ2-3; D is unresolved. The CDR3 totals 13 residues. Trimming left V 7 bases short and J 2 bases short, with 10 bases between. Germline V lookup: CDR1 MNHNS, CDR2 SASEGT. The DNA for the CDR3 is TGTGCCAGCACCACGGTGGCCACAGATACGCAGTATTTT. Its translation: CASTTVATDTQYF.

This clonotype was seen a single time. The rearrangement joins TRBV20-1 to TRBJ2-6, with TRBD1 matching over 11 bases. This CDR3 spans 19 amino acids. J was trimmed by 0 bases and V by 1 base; bases with no gene match: 8. Per the germline V gene, CDR1 is DFQATT and CDR2 is SNEGSKA (reference sequence). Written as DNA, the CDR3 is TGCAGTGCTAGAGCACTTTCCGGGACAGGGGGCTCTGGGGCCAACGTCCTGACTTTC. Its protein is CSARALSGTGGSGANVLTF.

This clonotype was seen a single time. CDR3 in amino acids: CSAKQTDRQGYTF. The CDR3 bases are TGCAGTGCTAAACAGACAGACAGACAGGGCTACACCTTC. The chain recombines TRBV20-1 with TRBJ1-2, with D perhaps matching TRBD1 (5 bases). The CDR3 covers 13 residues. Germline V CDR1 and CDR2: DFQATT, SNEGSKA (reference sequence). V dropped 4 bases and J dropped 8 bases, with 17 bases sitting between them.

This sequence joins TRBV4-3 and TRBJ1-2, with a weak D call TRBD1 (5 bases). The V end lost 0 bases, the J end lost 4 bases, and 12 bases lay between the germline ends. The germline gives CDR1 LGHNA, CDR2 YSLEER. The CDR3 has 15 residues. The CDR3 DNA reads as TGCGCCAGCAGCCAAGAGAAAGAGACAGTCTATGGCTACACCTTC. This codes for CASSQEKETVYGYTF.

The chain links TRBV6-2 or TRBV6-3 to TRBJ2-1, with D possibly called TRBD1 or TRBD2 (7 bases each). CDR3 length: 18 amino acids. The V end was cut by 2 bases, the J end by 0 bases, with 17 bases between. Germline lookup yields CDR1 MNHEY and CDR2 SVGEGT. CDR3 bases: TGTGCCAGCAGTTACCCCCAGCAGGGGGGGACCTCCTACAATGAGCAGTTCTTC. It specifies CASSYPQQGGTSYNEQFF.

This rearrangement joins TRBV27 to TRBJ2-6, with 10 bases matching TRBD1. Germline V gene lookup returns CDR1 MNHEY and CDR2 SMNVEV (reference sequence). The CDR3 covers 17 residues. V lost 7 bases and J lost 3; bases outside the gene matches: 9. The DNA of the CDR3 is TGTGCCAGCAAGTTACTAGGACAGGGGGATGGGGCCAACGTCCTGACTTTC. Its translation: CASKLLGQGDGANVLTF. The variable domain in full, with the rest retrieved from reference TRBV27 and TRBJ2-6, is EAQVTQNPRYLITVTGKKLTVTCSQNMNHEYMSWYRQDPGLGLRQIYYSMNVEVTDKGDVPEGYKVSRKEKRNFPLILESPSPNQTSLYFCASKLLGQGDGANVLTFGAGSRLTVL.

Many counts were recorded for this clonotype. This chain joins TRBV7-6 and TRBJ2-3; D not certain. Germline CDR1 is SGHVS and CDR2 is FNYEAQ. The CDR3 consists of 12 residues. V was trimmed by 5 bases and J by 4 bases, leaving 7 bases between them. Here the CDR3 reads CASSAQADTQYF. The CDR3, as DNA: TGTGCCAGCAGCGCCCAGGCAGATACGCAGTATTTT.

There are a few counts of this clonotype. This chain links TRBV7-6 with TRBJ1-5; D not resolved. This CDR3 has 12 residues. Trimming shortened V by 5 bases and J by 3 bases, and 5 bases separated the two germline ends. Germline loops: CDR1 SGHVS, CDR2 FNYEAQ. The CDR3 protein is CASSQINQPQHF. CDR3 DNA sequence: TGTGCCAGCAGCCAGATCAATCAGCCCCAGCATTTT.

The rearrangement links TRBV7-8 to TRBJ1-3, with TRBD1 identical over 8 bases. The ends lost 5 bases at V and 0 bases at J; junction bases unmatched: 12. This CDR3 contains 18 residues. Germline V CDR1 and CDR2: SGHVS, FQNEAQ. The CDR3 here is CASSLYSRGTGSGNTIYF. The CDR3 DNA sequence: TGTGCCAGCAGCCTATACAGCCGCGGGACAGGCTCTGGAAACACCATATATTTT.

The chain links TRBV7-6 to TRBJ1-3; no definite D call. Germline-derived CDR1 and CDR2 are SGHVS and FNYEAQ. Between the trimmed V and J ends, which lost 1 base and 8 bases, there was a span of 12 bases. This CDR3 has 14 amino acids. CDR3 sequence (DNA): TGTGCCAGCAGCTTAGAAACAATAGGAGACACCATATATTTT. Amino acids: CASSLETIGDTIYF.

The sample holds many counts of this clonotype. The V gene is TRBV4-1, the J gene TRBJ2-3; 13 bases are a match to TRBD2. V was pared by 1 base and J by 6 bases, with 4 bases of the junction left unmatched. Germline CDR1 and CDR2: MGHRA and YSYEKL. The CDR3 extends over 16 amino acids. This chain's CDR3 is CASSQGTSGGFDTQYF. DNA for the CDR3: TGCGCCAGCAGCCAAGGGACTAGCGGGGGATTTGATACGCAGTATTTT.

This clonotype was recorded many times. V is TRBV27 and J is TRBJ2-5; D is possibly TRBD1 or TRBD2 (5 bases each). The CDR3 spans 14 residues. Looked up from germline, CDR1 is MNHEY and CDR2 is SMNVEV (reference sequence). V was shortened by 4 bases and J by 5 bases, with 14 bases between the two germline ends. The CDR3 protein is CASSSLGTSETQYF. DNA for the CDR3: TGTGCCAGCAGTTCCCTCGGGACCTCCGAGACCCAGTACTTC.

A few counts support this clonotype. This rearrangement joins TRBV6-1 to TRBJ1-5, with D uncertain. Germline-derived CDR1 and CDR2 are MNHNS and SASEGT. V lost 8 bases and J lost 3, with 11 bases in between. The CDR3 is made up of 13 amino acids. The CDR3: CASLVDLNQPQHF. In DNA form, the CDR3 reads TGTGCCAGCCTGGTGGACCTCAATCAGCCCCAGCATTTT.

This clonotype was seen only a few times. The V and J genes are TRBV10-3 and TRBJ1-5; the match to TRBD1 covers 9 bases. V shed 6 bases and J 10 bases; nucleotides not matched to a gene: 19. From germline, CDR1 is ENHRY and CDR2 SYGVKD. This CDR3 contains 17 residues. In DNA form, the CDR3 reads TGTGCCATCAGCGACAGACAGGGGGTGGGGGCCGGGTATCCCCAGCATTTT. Translated: CAISDRQGVGAGYPQHF.

The gene calls are TRBV10-2 and TRBJ2-7; 10 nucleotides agree with TRBD1. Trimming took 8 bases from V and 5 from J; bases not matched to a gene: 9. Germline V CDR1 and CDR2: WSHSY, SAAADI. This CDR3 has 14 residues. DNA of the CDR3: TGCGCCAGCCTTCCCGACAGGGGGCTGGACGAGCAGTACTTC. This gives the protein CASLPDRGLDEQYF.

V gene TRBV7-2 combines with J gene TRBJ2-5; TRBD1 aligns across 7 bases. In germline, CDR1 is SGHTA, CDR2 FQGNSA. The CDR3 is 15 amino acids. The trim removed 5 bases at V and 3 bases at J, leaving 9 bases unmatched. CDR3 DNA: TGTGCCAGCAGCCTTGGGACAGCCGGGAAAGAGACCCAGTACTTC. Protein product: CASSLGTAGKETQYF.

CDR3 amino acids: CASSHVGTTRSEQYF. The DNA for the CDR3 is TGCGCCAGCAGCCACGTGGGGACTACCCGATCCGAGCAGTACTTC. This chain uses TRBV4-1 with TRBJ2-7; 7 positions match TRBD2. The CDR3 covers 15 residues. The V gene's germline CDR1 is MGHRA and CDR2 YSYEKL. The V gene end was trimmed by 3 bases and the J gene end by 6 bases; junction bases not matched to a gene: 11.

This clonotype was seen only once. The junction departs from germline at one end; a sequencing error may be responsible. CDR3 sequence: CDSSQDSNQPHHF. The CDR3 bases are TGTGACAGCAGCCAAGATAGCAATCAGCCCCATCATTTT. The chain employs TRBV4-2 and TRBJ1-5; the D is unclear. Looked up from germline, CDR1 is LGHNA and CDR2 is YNFKEQ. The length of the CDR3 is 13 residues.

This clonotype was seen ten or more times. The gene calls are TRBV7-2 and TRBJ2-6, with 7 bases lining up with TRBD2. V was clipped by 5 bases and J by 3 bases; unmatched bases: 10. The CDR3 extends over 17 amino acids. CDR1 and CDR2 (germline): SGHTA, FQGNSA. Here the CDR3 reads CASSPTGGGDGANVLTF. In DNA form, the CDR3 reads TGTGCCAGCAGCCCGACGGGAGGAGGAGATGGGGCCAACGTCCTGACTTTC.

The V gene is TRBV25-1, the J gene TRBJ2-3; no clear D. The V end lost 4 bases, the J end lost 6 bases, and 5 bases lay between the germline ends. The germline V gene has CDR1 MGHDK and CDR2 SYGVNS. CDR3 length: 11 residues. The CDR3 spells CASSVMDTQYF. In DNA, the CDR3 is TGTGCCAGCAGTGTGATGGATACGCAGTATTTT.

The chain uses TRBV7-9 and TRBJ2-5; D call uncertain. Germline CDR1 and CDR2: SEHNR and FQNEAQ (reference sequence). The CDR3 loop spans 12 amino acids. Trimming removed 4 bases at V and 5 bases at J, with 8 bases between. The CDR3 coding sequence is TGTGCCAGCAGCTCACGGTCTGAGACCCAGTACTTC. It codes for CASSSRSETQYF.

V is TRBV10-3 and J is TRBJ2-7; 10 bases fit TRBD2. With V trimmed by 5 bases and J by 5 bases, 3 bases remained unmatched. Germline CDR1 ENHRY, CDR2 SYGVKD. The CDR3 runs to 13 residues. The CDR3 sequence: CAISSGRGDEQYF. CDR3 bases: TGTGCCATCAGTAGCGGGAGGGGGGACGAGCAGTACTTC.

The genes are TRBV19 and TRBJ2-6; weak D call: TRBD1 (5 bases). The CDR3 contains 18 residues. Germline V lookup: CDR1 LNHDA, CDR2 SQIVND (reference sequence). V was clipped by 5 bases and J by 0 bases, with 17 bases between them. Here the CDR3 DNA reads TGTGCCAGTAGTTACCGAACAGGATACCCCTCTGGGGCCAACGTCCTGACTTTC. Its translation is CASSYRTGYPSGANVLTF.

The table lists this clonotype with a few counts. This chain connects TRBV6-2 or TRBV6-3 to TRBJ2-3; possible D gene TRBD2, 7 bases. The length of the CDR3 is 15 residues. V dropped 3 bases and J dropped 2 bases, with 12 bases sitting between them. The germline gives CDR1 MNHEY, CDR2 SVGEGT. The CDR3 DNA reads as TGTGCCAGCAGTTATGCGGGGGCCCCCACAGATACGCAGTATTTT. This translates into CASSYAGAPTDTQYF.

Concerning this clonotype itself: Mismatch with germline at one junction end may stem from a read error. The rearrangement links TRBV6-5 to TRBJ2-5; possibly TRBD2 for D (6 bases). The CDR3 contains 15 residues. In germline, CDR1 is MNHEY, CDR2 SVGAGI. The CDR3, as DNA: TGTGCCAGCAGTTCTCCGGGACTCCCCTTAGAGCCCCAGTCCTTC. The encoded protein is CASSSPGLPLEPQSF.